This T cell receptor (beta chain) derives from a study of tumor-infiltrating lymphocytes in primary liver carcinoma. On the study more broadly: Stage T1-T3 N0M0 tumors spanned 4.2 to 10 cm. Study-wide findings and caveats: Top clones occupying all five tumor regions numbered only about 7-24%.

Between roughly 17 and 30 mg of unsorted bulk tissue served as the source from which RNA and DNA were co-extracted. In the case of this clonotype: Its matching antigen is unknown. One end of the junction is discordant with germline, which a read error may explain.

From 450 to 550 ng total RNA, TCR beta cDNA was generated with a primer in the constant region. ARM-PCR, slightly modified, supplied the TCR beta libraries through three nested multiplex PCR rounds. Two initial PCR rounds of about 11 cycles each paired TRBV1-TRBV30 forward primers with a C-beta reverse primer. MiXCR was run by TCRdb on the multiplex PCR reads, yielding one entry per CDR3 protein. The table has tens of thousands of distinct CDR3 sequences, around 66% seen once. CDR1 and CDR2 (germline): SGHTA, FQGNSA. The CDR3 is 13 amino acids. This rearrangement joins TRBV7-2 to TRBJ2-1; perhaps TRBD2 as D (6 bases). This clonotype originated in a man aged 40-50 years with primary liver carcinoma and hepatitis B virus infection. Material: liver tumor tissue from sampling region 2. The subset is: tumor region T2, inferior pole. CDR3 sequence reads: CASSLGDLNEHFF. The CDR3 coding sequence is TGTGCCAGCAGCTTAGGGGACTTGAATGAGCACTTCTTC.